Shown below are 14 T cell receptor beta chains from a single sample sequenced in a study of T cells in Graves' hyperthyroidism and ophthalmopathy. Amplification of TCR beta CDR3 regions used RNA as the template. A first-round RT-PCR of the TCR CDR3 used the HTBI primer set. Using its own MiXCR run on the multiplex PCR reads, TCRdb lists one record per CDR3 protein. The table shows about 570,000 distinct CDR3 sequences, with roughly 50% occurring only once. The sequencing input was peripheral blood or thyroid tissue (not recorded which). Receptors were obtained from an adult woman with Graves' disease, either hyperthyroidism or ophthalmopathy (not recorded which).

This chain connects TRBV11-2 to TRBJ1-4; tentatively, D is TRBD1 (5 bases). This CDR3 is built from 15 residues. The V and J ends lost 1 base and 8 bases respectively, with 14 bases between them. Germline-derived CDR1 and CDR2 are SGHAT and FQNNGV. CDR3 in DNA: TGTGCCAGCAGCTTAGGAGAGGGGTGGTACGAAAAACTGTTTTTT. Translation: CASSLGEGWYEKLFF.

The chain combines TRBV7-9 with TRBJ2-2; D is perhaps TRBD2 (5 bases). V was trimmed by 5 bases and J by 5 bases, leaving 15 bases between them. Looked up from germline, CDR1 is SEHNR and CDR2 is FQNEAQ (reference sequence). The CDR3 runs to 15 residues. Here the CDR3 reads CASSPWERPTGELFF. The CDR3 DNA reads as TGTGCCAGCAGCCCTTGGGAGCGACCGACCGGGGAGCTGTTTTTT.

The V call is TRBV7-8, the J call TRBJ2-6; 8 bases match TRBD2. From germline, CDR1 is SGHVS and CDR2 FQNEAQ. CDR3 length: 16 residues. J was trimmed by 6 bases and V by 0 bases; bases with no gene match: 4. The CDR3 reads CASSLAGAGEANVLTF. The CDR3 nucleotides are TGTGCCAGCAGCTTAGCTGGAGCGGGAGAGGCCAACGTCCTGACTTTC.

This clonotype has a count of ten or more. The chain has TRBV4-1 and TRBJ1-1; TRBD1 matches 7 bases. The ends lost 10 bases at V and 4 bases at J; junction bases unmatched: 15. This CDR3 is 15 amino acids long. CDR1 MGHRA and CDR2 YSYEKL come from the germline V gene. CDR3 nucleotides: TGCGCCACCGGGACAGACTTCTTCCTGGGCACTGAAGCTTTCTTT. The encoded protein is CATGTDFFLGTEAFF.

This clonotype was counted a few times. V usage is TRBV28 and J usage is TRBJ2-7, with D perhaps being TRBD1 or TRBD2 (5 bases each). CDR1 MDHEN and CDR2 SYDVKM come from the germline V gene. There are 14 residues in the CDR3. V shed 6 bases and J shed 3 bases, with 15 bases lying between them. This CDR3 reads CASRSPGRFYEQYF. The CDR3 DNA follows: TGTGCCAGCAGATCACCGGGACGGTTCTACGAGCAGTACTTC.

This clonotype was seen many times. The V call is TRBV7-2, the J call TRBJ1-6, with D uncertain. The CDR3 extends over 18 amino acids. Deletions cut 5 bases from V and 0 bases from J, with 17 bases between. Germline CDR1 reads SGHTA; CDR2 reads FQGNSA. CDR3 loop: CASSPQTTTSSYNSPLHF. CDR3 in DNA: TGTGCCAGCAGCCCCCAGACGACCACGAGCTCCTATAATTCACCCCTCCACTTT.

The V and J genes are TRBV5-4 and TRBJ1-1; perhaps TRBD1 as D (6 bases). The CDR3 is 12 residues long. The germline V gene encodes CDR1 SGHNT and CDR2 YYREEE (reference sequence). V lost 10 bases, J lost 5 bases, and 15 bases lay in between. The CDR3 loop is CASTRGLTEAFF. CDR3 in DNA: TGTGCCTCGACTAGGGGGTTGACTGAAGCTTTCTTT. The entire variable domain, with the rest obtained from reference TRBV5-4 and TRBJ1-1, is as follows: ETGVTQSPTHLIKTRGQQVTLRCSSQSGHNTVSWYQQALGQGPQFIFQYYREEENGRGNFPPRFSGLQFPNYSSELNVNALELDDSALYLCASTRGLTEAFFGQGTRLTVV.

This clonotype was counted many times. The chain is built from TRBV7-6 and TRBJ1-3; D may be TRBD1 (6 bases). CDR1 SGHVS and CDR2 FNYEAQ come from the germline V gene. This CDR3 region has 17 residues. Trimming stripped 8 bases from V and 0 bases from J, with 20 bases between. CDR3 in amino acids: CASAPSRGPLSGNTIYF. CDR3 bases: TGTGCCAGCGCCCCATCCCGGGGGCCCCTCTCTGGAAACACCATATATTTT.

The chain is built from TRBV7-2 and TRBJ2-2, with TRBD2 matching over 8 bases. The CDR3 has 15 residues. Germline V CDR1 and CDR2: SGHTA, FQGNSA. V lost 8 bases to trimming and J lost 0 bases; unmatched junction nucleotides: 5. In nucleotides, the CDR3 is TGTGCCAGCGGCAGCGGGAGACCGAACACCGGGGAGCTGTTTTTT. Translated, it gives CASGSGRPNTGELFF.

This clonotype has a count of ten or more. V is TRBV13 and J is TRBJ2-7; D tentatively fits TRBD1 or TRBD2 (6 bases each). The CDR3 is 16 residues long. CDR1 is PRHDT, CDR2 FYEKMQ, per germline (reference sequence). Trimming removed 0 bases from V and 3 bases from J, with 15 bases in between. CDR3 in DNA: TGTGCCAGCAGCTTAGGCTCGAGGAGGGGGAACTACGAGCAGTACTTC. Translation: CASSLGSRRGNYEQYF. Variable domain in full (rest from reference TRBV13 and TRBJ2-7): AAGVIQSPRHLIKEKRETATLKCYPIPRHDTVYWYQQGPGQDPQFLISFYEKMQSDKGSIPDRFSAQQFSDYHSELNMSSLELGDSALYFCASSLGSRRGNYEQYFGPGTRLTVT.

V and J are TRBV28 and TRBJ1-4; D is perhaps TRBD1 (6 bases). V was pared by 8 bases and J by 0 bases, with 16 bases between. From germline, CDR1 is MDHEN and CDR2 SYDVKM. The CDR3 is 16 residues long. CDR3 DNA: TGTGCCAGCGACTCTGGACAGTTGGCAACTAATGAAAAACTGTTTTTT. Its translation: CASDSGQLATNEKLFF.

The CDR3 DNA reads as TGTGCCAGCACCGACCCTCCGTATGGAAACACCATATATTTT. It codes for CASTDPPYGNTIYF. V is TRBV28 and J is TRBJ1-3, with D uncertain. V lost 7 bases and J lost 3, with 13 bases in between. The CDR3 extends over 14 amino acids. Germline V gene data show CDR1 as MDHEN and CDR2 as SYDVKM.

This clonotype was observed once. The chain is built from TRBV7-2 and TRBJ2-1; 10 positions match TRBD2. CDR3 length equals 15 residues. The germline V gene encodes CDR1 SGHTA and CDR2 FQGNSA. V lost 1 base, J lost 4 bases, and 1 base stayed unmatched. CDR3 coding DNA: TGTGCCAGCAGCTTAGAGCGGGGGGGGTACAATGAGCAGTTCTTC. Translated, it gives CASSLERGGYNEQFF.

The chain couples TRBV13 to TRBJ2-3, with D tentatively TRBD2 (6 bases). Germline V gene sequence: CDR1 PRHDT, CDR2 FYEKMQ (reference sequence). Trimming took 0 bases from V and 5 from J, leaving 18 bases between them. The CDR3 consists of 17 residues. CDR3 residues: CASSLGGDGSNVDTQYF. The CDR3 DNA is TGTGCCAGCAGCTTAGGGGGCGACGGGAGTAATGTAGATACGCAGTATTTT.